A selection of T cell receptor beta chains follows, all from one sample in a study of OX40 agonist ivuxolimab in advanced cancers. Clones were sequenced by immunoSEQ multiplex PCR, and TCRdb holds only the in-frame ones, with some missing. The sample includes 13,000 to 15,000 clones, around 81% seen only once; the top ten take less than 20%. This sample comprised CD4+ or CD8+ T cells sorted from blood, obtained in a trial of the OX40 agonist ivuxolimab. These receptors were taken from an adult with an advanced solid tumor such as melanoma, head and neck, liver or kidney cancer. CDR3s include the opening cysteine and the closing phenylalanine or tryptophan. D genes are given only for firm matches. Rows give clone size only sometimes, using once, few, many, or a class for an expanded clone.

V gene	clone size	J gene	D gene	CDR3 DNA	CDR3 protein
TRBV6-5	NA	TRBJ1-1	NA	TGTGCCAGCAGTTACCATTTACAGGGACCGAACACTGAAGCTTTCTTT	CASSYHLQGPNTEAFF
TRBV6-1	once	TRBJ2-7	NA	TGTGCCAGCAGTTACGGGGACGAGCAGTACTTC	CASSYGDEQYF
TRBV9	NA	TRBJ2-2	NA	TGTGCCAGCAGCGTAAAGGACGGGGAGCTGTTTTTT	CASSVKDGELFF
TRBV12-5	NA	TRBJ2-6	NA	TGTGCTAGTGCCGAAACCGGGGGCTCTGGGGCCAACGTCCTGACTTTC	CASAETGGSGANVLTF
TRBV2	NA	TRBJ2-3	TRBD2	TGTGCCAGCAGAGCTAACCTTCTAGGACTAGTATCAAGTACTAGCACAGATACGCAGTATTTT	CASRANLLGLVSSTSTDTQYF
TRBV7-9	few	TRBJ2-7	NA	TGTGCCAGCATGGGAGCCCGGGTCGAGCAGTACTTC	CASMGARVEQYF
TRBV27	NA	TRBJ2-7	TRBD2	TGTGCCAGCAGTTCCTCACTAGCGGACTACGAGCAGTACTTC	CASSSSLADYEQYF
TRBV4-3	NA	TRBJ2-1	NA	TGCGCCAGCAGCCAAGTCCCAGGGGTGGGCAATGAGCAGTTCTTC	CASSQVPGVGNEQFF
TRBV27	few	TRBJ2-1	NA	TGTGCCAGCAGCCGGGCCTACGGGAGCTGGGATGAGCAGTTCTTC	CASSRAYGSWDEQFF
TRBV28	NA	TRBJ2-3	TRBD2	TGTGCCAGCGGGTCGAGCGGGAGATCAGATACGCAGTATTTT	CASGSSGRSDTQYF
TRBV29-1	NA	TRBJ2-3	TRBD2	TGCAGCGCCACTAGCGACACTAGCACAGATACGCAGTATTTT	CSATSDTSTDTQYF
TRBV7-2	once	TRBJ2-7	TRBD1	TGTGCCAGCAGCCCCTGGACAGGGGGGTTTTACGAGCAGTACTTC	CASSPWTGGFYEQYF
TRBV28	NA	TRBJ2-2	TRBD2	TGTGCCAGCAGTATGACTAGCGGGAGGGCCGCCGGGGAGCTGTTTTTT	CASSMTSGRAAGELFF
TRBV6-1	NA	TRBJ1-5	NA	TGTGCCAGCAGTGAGGATTGGGGGTGGGGGGGATATAGCAATCAGCCCCAGCATTTT	CASSEDWGWGGYSNQPQHF
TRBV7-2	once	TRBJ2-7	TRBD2	TGTGCCAGCGCCGATTTAGGCGGGAGTTACGAGCAGTACTTC	CASADLGGSYEQYF
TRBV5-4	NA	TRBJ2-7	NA	TGTGCCAGCAGCACAACAGGGTCCTCCTACGAGCAGTACTTC	CASSTTGSSYEQYF
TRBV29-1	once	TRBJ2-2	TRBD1	TGCAGCGTTCTGGGTTATGGGACAGGGGATCCCACCGGGGAGCTGTTTTTT	CSVLGYGTGDPTGELFF
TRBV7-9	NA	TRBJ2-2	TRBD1	TGTGCCAGCAGCTCAAGACAGGGGGATTCCCGGGGGGAGCTGTTTTTT	CASSSRQGDSRGELFF
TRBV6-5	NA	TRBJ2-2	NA	TGTGCCAGCAGTGTGGAGGGGACGAACACCGGGGAGCTGTTTTTT	CASSVEGTNTGELFF
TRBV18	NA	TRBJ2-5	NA	TGTGCCAGCTCACCACCGAAGGAGACCCAGTACTTC	CASSPPKETQYF
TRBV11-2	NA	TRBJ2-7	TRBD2	TGTGCCAGCAGCTTAGGGACTAGCGGGATCAACGAGCAGTACTTC	CASSLGTSGINEQYF
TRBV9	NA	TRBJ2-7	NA	TGTGCCAGCAGCCCGGGGGCCAGAGGCGGCGAGCAGTACTTC	CASSPGARGGEQYF
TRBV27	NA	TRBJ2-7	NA	TGTGCCAGCAGTTTATCGACACCAATGAGCTCCTACGAGCAGTACTTC	CASSLSTPMSSYEQYF
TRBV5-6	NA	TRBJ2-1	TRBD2	TGTGCCAGCAGCTTGGAGGGGTGGCGGGAGTATGATGAGCAGTTCTTC	CASSLEGWREYDEQFF
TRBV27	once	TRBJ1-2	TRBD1	TGTGCCAGCAGTTTTACATATCCCGGACAGGGACCCTATGGCTACACCTTC	CASSFTYPGQGPYGYTF